This T cell receptor (beta chain) derives from a study of cytomegalovirus exposure and HLA in healthy donors. Study-wide points: Around 160 TCR beta chains were listed as cytomegalovirus-associated. Segments of the TCR beta V type were, in most cases, productive about 87% or about 30% of the time in an earlier analysis.

Comments on this clone: No antigen is known for it.

The PCR had 60 Vbeta and 13 Jbeta primers. Sequenced by immunoSEQ multiplex PCR; TCRdb stores in-frame clones only, minus some. This repertoire shows over 150,000 clones, 65% to 85% found once; its top ten account for 1.2%. Source material: PBMCs. The receptor was isolated from a boy aged 2 to 10 in good health and CMV-seronegative.

CDR3 DNA: TGCAGCGGAGGAGAGACAGTGCCCTCCGAAAAACTGTTTTTT. Protein: CSGGETVPSEKLFF. This chain connects TRBV29-1 to TRBJ1-4; D is perhaps TRBD1 (5 bases). This CDR3 spans 14 amino acids. Germline loops: CDR1 SQVTM, CDR2 ANQGSEA. V was clipped by 7 bases and J by 8 bases, with 20 bases between them. Based on the CDR3 plus reference TRBV29-1 and TRBJ1-4, the full variable domain is SAVISQKPSRDICQRGTSLTIQCQVDSQVTMMFWYRQQPGQSLTLIATANQGSEATYESGFVIDKFPISRPNLTFSTLTVSNMSPEDSSIYLCSGGETVPSEKLFFGSGTQLSVL.